The clone carrying this T cell receptor (beta chain) occurred once. 5'RACE primed from the constant segment yielded TCR alpha and TCR beta cDNA libraries bearing sample barcodes and UMIs. TCRdb reprocessed the 5' RACE reads with MiXCR, giving one entry per CDR3 protein. Of 250,000 to 400,000 distinct CDR3 sequences in the sample, more than 13% were seen once. This specimen comes from a study of T-cell memory formation after mild COVID-19. In the study overall: Largely donor-specific TCR clusters were found.

The germline V and J ends were trimmed by 8 bases and 5 bases, with 15 bases remaining between them. The CDR3 contains 13 residues. In germline, CDR1 is LGHDT, CDR2 YNNKEL (reference sequence). The TCR comes from a man aged 18 to 35 who had mild COVID-19 (a few samples of this study predate the infection). Cell type and time point are not known. The source material was PBMCs or a T cell subset sorted from them (not recorded which). The gene calls are TRBV3-1 and TRBJ2-5; no reliable D call. The CDR3 coding sequence is TGTGCCAGCGGCAGCCTAGTCCGGGAGACCCAGTACTTC. It codes for CASGSLVRETQYF.